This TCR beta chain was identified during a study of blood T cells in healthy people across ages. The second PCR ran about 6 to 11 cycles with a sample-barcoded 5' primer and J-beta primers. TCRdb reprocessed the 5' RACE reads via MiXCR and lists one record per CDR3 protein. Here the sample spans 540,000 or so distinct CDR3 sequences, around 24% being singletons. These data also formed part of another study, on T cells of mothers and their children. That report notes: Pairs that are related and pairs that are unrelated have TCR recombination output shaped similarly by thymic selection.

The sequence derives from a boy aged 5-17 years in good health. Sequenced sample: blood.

The CDR3 coding sequence is TGTGCCAGCAACGCCCCTCGCAACGGGGAGCTGTTTTTT. Residues: CASNAPRNGELFF. The chain has TRBV28 and TRBJ2-2; unclear D gene. The germline V gene has CDR1 MDHEN and CDR2 SYDVKM. Trimming shortened V by 7 bases and J by 7 bases, and 13 bases separated the two germline ends. The CDR3 is 13 amino acids.